These T cell receptor beta chains were read from a single sample in a study of cytomegalovirus exposure and HLA in healthy donors. The protocol was immunoSEQ multiplex PCR, while the TCRdb copy is restricted to in-frame clones and leaves out a portion. This sample carries roughly 230,000 clones, over 90% of them seen once, and the ten largest clones take 1.7%. Sequenced sample: PBMCs. The receptors were gathered from a girl aged 2-10 years in good health and CMV-seronegative. The CDR3 runs from the conserved cysteine through the conserved F or W. The size entry is marked missing in some rows and otherwise reads once, few, many or a size class.

v_gene: TRBV9; j_gene: TRBJ2-2; len: 15; abundance: once; CDR3aa: CASTLTSGGAGELFF
v_gene: TRBV11-2; j_gene: TRBJ1-2; len: 15; abundance: -; CDR3aa: CASSLWTGEYYGYTF
v_gene: TRBV13; j_gene: TRBJ2-1; len: 13; abundance: -; CDR3aa: CASSPGTDNEQFF
v_gene: TRBV9; j_gene: TRBJ2-3; len: 16; abundance: -; CDR3aa: CASSVGGLVWTDTQYF
v_gene: TRBV29-1; j_gene: TRBJ2-7; len: 14; abundance: -; CDR3aa: CSVEPGTGKGEQYF
v_gene: TRBV2; j_gene: TRBJ2-7; len: 16; abundance: -; CDR3aa: CASSELKRATAYEQYF
v_gene: TRBV6-5; j_gene: TRBJ2-7; len: 16; abundance: -; CDR3aa: CASSYSLADRGYEQYF
v_gene: TRBV5-6; j_gene: TRBJ2-1; len: 12; abundance: -; CDR3aa: CASSLVDNEQFF
v_gene: TRBV2; j_gene: TRBJ2-2; len: 15; abundance: -; CDR3aa: CATTIRGTNPGELFF
v_gene: TRBV7-2; j_gene: TRBJ1-3; len: 16; abundance: -; CDR3aa: CASSVNRGLSGNTIYF
v_gene: TRBV29-1; j_gene: TRBJ2-2; len: 14; abundance: -; CDR3aa: CSVAETSGRRELFF
v_gene: TRBV18; j_gene: TRBJ1-5; len: 13; abundance: -; CDR3aa: CASSPSRDQPQHF
v_gene: TRBV21-1; j_gene: TRBJ2-5; len: 13; abundance: -; CDR3aa: CASSKGARETQYF
v_gene: TRBV5-4; j_gene: TRBJ2-5; len: 14; abundance: -; CDR3aa: CASSAGGRQETQYF
v_gene: TRBV6-5; j_gene: TRBJ2-2; len: 14; abundance: -; CDR3aa: CASSYSQGAGELFF
v_gene: TRBV19; j_gene: TRBJ1-1; len: 13; abundance: -; CDR3aa: CASRPPAERGAFF
v_gene: TRBV9; j_gene: TRBJ1-1; len: 13; abundance: -; CDR3aa: CASSVDRDTEAFF
v_gene: TRBV10-3; j_gene: TRBJ2-5; len: 13; abundance: once; CDR3aa: CAINEAVQETQYF
v_gene: TRBV27; j_gene: TRBJ2-1; len: 14; abundance: -; CDR3aa: CASSRSGGDNEQFF
v_gene: TRBV28; j_gene: TRBJ1-2; len: 14; abundance: -; CDR3aa: CASSRPTGAYGYTF
v_gene: TRBV5-4; j_gene: TRBJ2-1; len: 15; abundance: -; CDR3aa: CASSLGTSGRNEQFF
v_gene: TRBV28; j_gene: TRBJ1-1; len: 18; abundance: -; CDR3aa: CASSLPSSGQRMNTEAFF
v_gene: TRBV30; j_gene: TRBJ2-6; len: 18; abundance: -; CDR3aa: CAWSVRWTGFSGANVLTF
v_gene: TRBV6-6; j_gene: TRBJ1-6; len: 13; abundance: -; CDR3aa: CASRGQLNSPLHF
v_gene: TRBV4-1; j_gene: TRBJ2-5; len: 15; abundance: -; CDR3aa: CASSQVPGSEETQYF
v_gene: TRBV6-5; j_gene: TRBJ2-7; len: 13; abundance: few; CDR3aa: CASSYSSSYEQYF
v_gene: TRBV7-9; j_gene: TRBJ2-6; len: 17; abundance: -; CDR3aa: CASSRQGSHSGANVLTF
v_gene: TRBV11-2; j_gene: TRBJ2-7; len: 13; abundance: -; CDR3aa: CASSPHRDYEQYF
v_gene: TRBV9; j_gene: TRBJ2-1; len: 17; abundance: -; CDR3aa: CASSVAREQGFYNEQFF
v_gene: TRBV13; j_gene: TRBJ2-3; len: 14; abundance: -; CDR3aa: CASKTSGGLDTQYF
v_gene: TRBV27; j_gene: TRBJ1-5; len: 13; abundance: -; CDR3aa: CASRSGAGDSQHF
v_gene: TRBV5-1; j_gene: TRBJ2-7; len: 13; abundance: -; CDR3aa: CASRTADAYEQYF
v_gene: TRBV27; j_gene: TRBJ2-1; len: 15; abundance: -; CDR3aa: CASSSGTSGTNEQFF
v_gene: TRBV18; j_gene: TRBJ2-7; len: 15; abundance: -; CDR3aa: CASSPSASGDYEQYF
v_gene: TRBV7-9; j_gene: TRBJ2-2; len: 15; abundance: -; CDR3aa: CASGVGGVNTGELFF
v_gene: TRBV6-6; j_gene: TRBJ2-2; len: 16; abundance: once; CDR3aa: CASRTRTSGNTGELFF
v_gene: TRBV25-1; j_gene: TRBJ2-2; len: 13; abundance: few; CDR3aa: CASSEYGGGELFF
v_gene: TRBV7-2; j_gene: TRBJ1-5; len: 15; abundance: once; CDR3aa: CASSSQGYSNQPQHF
v_gene: TRBV7-9; j_gene: TRBJ2-7; len: 13; abundance: -; CDR3aa: CASTRGKGYEQYF
v_gene: TRBV12-2; j_gene: TRBJ2-7; len: 18; abundance: -; CDR3aa: CASRLRAIDRSSLYEQYF
v_gene: TRBV15; j_gene: TRBJ2-3; len: 16; abundance: -; CDR3aa: CATSRVGGGAPDTQYF
v_gene: TRBV6-6; j_gene: TRBJ1-5; len: 12; abundance: once; CDR3aa: CASSLPGAPQHF
v_gene: TRBV6-1; j_gene: TRBJ2-7; len: 13; abundance: -; CDR3aa: CASSASESDEQYF
v_gene: TRBV6-1; j_gene: TRBJ2-2; len: 15; abundance: few; CDR3aa: CASTQGALNTGELFF
v_gene: TRBV11-3; j_gene: TRBJ2-7; len: 20; abundance: -; CDR3aa: CASSLVRDRARKSTSYEQYF
v_gene: TRBV19; j_gene: TRBJ2-2; len: 18; abundance: -; CDR3aa: CASSKGKGTGKNTGELFF
v_gene: TRBV4-2; j_gene: TRBJ2-7; len: 15; abundance: -; CDR3aa: CASSQDLRESYEQYF
v_gene: TRBV6-5; j_gene: TRBJ2-7; len: 15; abundance: -; CDR3aa: CASSRGGGLVYEQYF
v_gene: TRBV27; j_gene: TRBJ2-1; len: 14; abundance: -; CDR3aa: CASRSLEIHNEQFF
v_gene: TRBV9; j_gene: TRBJ2-1; len: 16; abundance: -; CDR3aa: CASSADRGAVYNEQFF
v_gene: TRBV7-6; j_gene: TRBJ2-2; len: 15; abundance: -; CDR3aa: CASSFRTTNTGELFF